Listed below are T cell receptor beta chains from one sample, sequenced in a study of blood T cell repertoires in COVID-19. TCRdb keeps only in-frame clones here, not all; method: immunoSEQ multiplex PCR. The sample consists of 60,000 to 75,000 clones, approximately 80% of them appearing once. Sequences were obtained from peripheral blood. The receptors stem from a woman of 80 years or more with acute or convalescent COVID-19. The CDR3 runs from the conserved cysteine through the conserved F or W. D genes are given only for firm matches.

j_call v_call d_call cdr3_nt cdr3_aa
TRBJ1-3 TRBV18 TRBD1 TGTGCCAGCTCACTCCGGGACAGGGGGCATGGAAACACCATATATTTT CASSLRDRGHGNTIYF
TRBJ1-5 TRBV18 . TGTGCCAGCTCACCTGACAGCTCCCGAGTCATAGCCCAGCATTTT CASSPDSSRVIAQHF
TRBJ2-7 TRBV7-9 . TGTGCCAGCAGCTTAGCGCGGGGCAGGGATGGCGAGCAGTACTTC CASSLARGRDGEQYF
TRBJ1-2 TRBV19 . TGTGCCAGTAGTATCGGTTGGAGTAAAGGGGTAGGCTACACCTTC CASSIGWSKGVGYTF
TRBJ1-2 TRBV5-4 TRBD1 TGTGCCAGCAGCTCCGGGACAGGAGTCTATGGCTACACCTTC CASSSGTGVYGYTF
TRBJ2-7 TRBV4-1 . TGCGCCAGCAGCCAAGATTTGTTGCAGCAGGACGAGCAGTACTTC CASSQDLLQQDEQYF
TRBJ2-3 TRBV10-3 TRBD2 TGTGCCATCAGTGAGCGTAGCGGGGGTAGCGCAGATACGCAGTATTTT CAISERSGGSADTQYF
TRBJ1-1 TRBV29-1 . TGCAGCGTTGACTCACAGCTGAACACTGAAGCTTTCTTT CSVDSQLNTEAFF
TRBJ2-5 TRBV5-1 TRBD1 TGCGCCAGCAGCTTCCGACAGGGAAGGGAAGAGACCCAGTACTTC CASSFRQGREETQYF
TRBJ2-5 TRBV5-6 TRBD2 TGTGCCAGCAGCTCCCGGACTAGCGGGATCCAAGAGACCCAGTACTTC CASSSRTSGIQETQYF
TRBJ1-1 TRBV5-1 TRBD1 TGCGCCAGCAGCTTGCCTGACAGGGGCGCTGAAGCTTTCTTT CASSLPDRGAEAFF